The sequence of this T cell receptor (beta chain) was determined in a study of blood T cells in healthy people across ages. This clonotype was counted many times. A sample-barcoded 5' primer and a J-beta primer mix were used in a second PCR of roughly 6 to 11 cycles. TCRdb analysed the 5' RACE reads with MiXCR anew, one entry per CDR3 protein. Seen here are about 570,000 distinct CDR3 sequences, approximately 26% observed once, and the top ten hold over 3.5%. The CDR3 has 14 residues. V was pared by 10 bases and J by 2 bases, with 7 bases of the junction left unmatched. Germline V gene sequence: CDR1 ENHRY, CDR2 SYGVKD. These data were also filed under a second study, of T cells of mothers and their children.

The clonotype was recovered from a boy between 2 and 10 years old in good health. J is TRBJ1-5 and V is TRBV10-3; 8 nucleotides agree with TRBD1. Input material: blood. The CDR3 sequence: CATQGARGNQPQHF. The DNA for the CDR3 is TGTGCCACCCAGGGGGCGCGGGGCAATCAGCCCCAGCATTTT.